These T cell receptor beta chains were read from a single sample in a study of CD8 T cells in ankylosing spondylitis. TCRdb independently ran MiXCR on the 5' RACE reads; one entry per CDR3 protein. The profile shows about 310,000 distinct CDR3 sequences, less than 25% of them singletons. The sequenced sample was blood, either unsorted or a sorted T cell fraction (not recorded which). The receptors here all came from a female donor with ankylosing spondylitis or in good health (not recorded which). Both conserved end residues are part of each CDR3. Each record gives: CDR3 DNA, CDR3 protein, clone size, D gene, V gene, CDR3 length, J gene. D genes are given only for firm matches. Some rows have no size entry. The others give once, few or many, or a class for an expanded clone.

cdr3_nt: TGCGCCAGCAGCTTAAGCGTCGTACAGAGTCAAGAGACCCAGTACTTC
cdr3_aa: CASSLSVVQSQETQYF
clone_size: -
d_call: -
v_call: TRBV5-1
cdr3_length: 16
j_call: TRBJ2-5

cdr3_nt: TGTGCCAGCAGCCGGACTAGCGGTCCCTACGAGCAGTACTTC
cdr3_aa: CASSRTSGPYEQYF
clone_size: many
d_call: TRBD2
v_call: TRBV3-1
cdr3_length: 14
j_call: TRBJ2-7

cdr3_nt: TGTGCCAGCAGCTCGGGGCCTTACAATGAGCAGTTCTTC
cdr3_aa: CASSSGPYNEQFF
clone_size: -
d_call: -
v_call: TRBV11-3
cdr3_length: 13
j_call: TRBJ2-1

cdr3_nt: TGTGCCAGAAGCGGTTACGCTACGCAGTATTTT
cdr3_aa: CARSGYATQYF
clone_size: -
d_call: -
v_call: TRBV7-8
cdr3_length: 11
j_call: TRBJ2-3

cdr3_nt: TGTGCCAGCAGCCCCAGGACAGGGCAAGCCACTGAAGCTTTCTTT
cdr3_aa: CASSPRTGQATEAFF
clone_size: once
d_call: TRBD1
v_call: TRBV5-6
cdr3_length: 15
j_call: TRBJ1-1

cdr3_nt: TGTGCCAGCAGCTCGGACAGGGGAGGAAACACCATATATTTT
cdr3_aa: CASSSDRGGNTIYF
clone_size: -
d_call: TRBD1
v_call: TRBV7-9
cdr3_length: 14
j_call: TRBJ1-3

cdr3_nt: TGCGCCAGCAGTGAGGGCGACATCCTGGGGGCAGATACGCAGTATTTT
cdr3_aa: CASSEGDILGADTQYF
clone_size: few
d_call: -
v_call: TRBV10-1
cdr3_length: 16
j_call: TRBJ2-3

cdr3_nt: TGTGCCAGCAGCCGGGGACTAGCGTACGATGAGCAGTTCTTC
cdr3_aa: CASSRGLAYDEQFF
clone_size: few
d_call: TRBD2
v_call: TRBV7-2
cdr3_length: 14
j_call: TRBJ2-1

cdr3_nt: TGTGCCAGCAGTGAGAGCCTCATGAACACTGAAGCTTTCTTT
cdr3_aa: CASSESLMNTEAFF
clone_size: many
d_call: -
v_call: TRBV7-9
cdr3_length: 14
j_call: TRBJ1-1

cdr3_nt: TGTGCCATCGGCACCACAGATACGCAGTATTTT
cdr3_aa: CAIGTTDTQYF
clone_size: -
d_call: -
v_call: TRBV10-3
cdr3_length: 11
j_call: TRBJ2-3

cdr3_nt: TGTGCCAGCAGCTTAGGGGACAGAAATCAGCCCCAGCATTTT
cdr3_aa: CASSLGDRNQPQHF
clone_size: many
d_call: TRBD1
v_call: TRBV7-2
cdr3_length: 14
j_call: TRBJ1-5

cdr3_nt: TGCAGTGCTCCTGACAGGAACACTGAAGCTTTCTTT
cdr3_aa: CSAPDRNTEAFF
clone_size: many
d_call: -
v_call: TRBV20-1
cdr3_length: 12
j_call: TRBJ1-1

cdr3_nt: TGCGCCAGCAGCCAGAGGGCAGGTTCACCCCTCCACTTT
cdr3_aa: CASSQRAGSPLHF
clone_size: few
d_call: -
v_call: TRBV4-3
cdr3_length: 13
j_call: TRBJ1-6

cdr3_nt: TGTGCCAGCAGCCAAAAGTCTAGCGGCTCCGGGGTGTTC
cdr3_aa: CASSQKSSGSGVF
clone_size: -
d_call: TRBD2
v_call: TRBV3-1
cdr3_length: 13
j_call: TRBJ2-7

cdr3_nt: TGCGCCAGCAGCTTGGACAGGGGGCTGTACAATGAGCAGTTCTTC
cdr3_aa: CASSLDRGLYNEQFF
clone_size: -
d_call: TRBD1
v_call: TRBV5-1
cdr3_length: 15
j_call: TRBJ2-1

cdr3_nt: TGTGTAGGGGGAAGCCGGATGGAGACCCAGTACTTC
cdr3_aa: CVGGSRMETQYF
clone_size: few
d_call: -
v_call: TRBV28
cdr3_length: 12
j_call: TRBJ2-5

cdr3_nt: TGTGCCACCACGGGGTACACTGAAGCTTTCTTT
cdr3_aa: CATTGYTEAFF
clone_size: once
d_call: -
v_call: TRBV6-2/TRBV6-3
cdr3_length: 11
j_call: TRBJ1-1

cdr3_nt: TGTGCCAGCAGCGCAAAGCGGGTCGATCACAATGAGCAGTTCTTC
cdr3_aa: CASSAKRVDHNEQFF
clone_size: -
d_call: -
v_call: TRBV5-4
cdr3_length: 15
j_call: TRBJ2-1

cdr3_nt: TGTGCCAGCAGCCCCTCTTTCGGGATAAGCTACGAGCAGTACTTC
cdr3_aa: CASSPSFGISYEQYF
clone_size: -
d_call: -
v_call: TRBV7-9
cdr3_length: 15
j_call: TRBJ2-7

cdr3_nt: TGCAGCGTTGTAGGACTAGGGGAGACCCAGTACTTC
cdr3_aa: CSVVGLGETQYF
clone_size: -
d_call: TRBD2
v_call: TRBV29-1
cdr3_length: 12
j_call: TRBJ2-5

cdr3_nt: TGTGCCAGCGCGGGCTACTCTGGAAACACCATATATTTT
cdr3_aa: CASAGYSGNTIYF
clone_size: -
d_call: -
v_call: TRBV9
cdr3_length: 13
j_call: TRBJ1-3

cdr3_nt: TGTGCCAGCAGCCGGACTTACCGAGATGGCTACACCTTC
cdr3_aa: CASSRTYRDGYTF
clone_size: few
d_call: -
v_call: TRBV6-2/TRBV6-3
cdr3_length: 13
j_call: TRBJ1-2

cdr3_nt: TGTGCCAGCAGCGTCGACAGGGGACCCTACGAGCAGTACTTC
cdr3_aa: CASSVDRGPYEQYF
clone_size: few
d_call: TRBD1
v_call: TRBV7-2
cdr3_length: 14
j_call: TRBJ2-7

cdr3_nt: TGTGCCAGCAGGGGGGGTTGGAAGCAGTTCTTC
cdr3_aa: CASRGGWKQFF
clone_size: -
d_call: -
v_call: TRBV2
cdr3_length: 11
j_call: TRBJ2-1

cdr3_nt: TGTGCCATCAGTGAGAGGGAGGATGAGCAGTTCTTC
cdr3_aa: CAISEREDEQFF
clone_size: many
d_call: -
v_call: TRBV10-3
cdr3_length: 12
j_call: TRBJ2-1

cdr3_nt: TGCACCAGCAGTGAGGGAACCCGATACGAGCAGTACTTC
cdr3_aa: CTSSEGTRYEQYF
clone_size: -
d_call: -
v_call: TRBV10-2
cdr3_length: 13
j_call: TRBJ2-7

cdr3_nt: TGTGCCACCAGCAGAGATACGCTTTCGGTAATAAAGAGCTACACCTTC
cdr3_aa: CATSRDTLSVIKSYTF
clone_size: few
d_call: -
v_call: TRBV15
cdr3_length: 16
j_call: TRBJ1-2

cdr3_nt: TGTGCCAGCAGCAAAGTCCCCTACTTC
cdr3_aa: CASSKVPYF
clone_size: few
d_call: -
v_call: TRBV21-1
cdr3_length: 9
j_call: TRBJ2-7

cdr3_nt: TGCAGCGTTGACGGAGCGGTCACAGATACGCAGTATTTT
cdr3_aa: CSVDGAVTDTQYF
clone_size: many
d_call: -
v_call: TRBV29-1
cdr3_length: 13
j_call: TRBJ2-3

cdr3_nt: TGCAGTGCTAAGGAGGGGCAGGGGATTTACGAGCAGTACTTC
cdr3_aa: CSAKEGQGIYEQYF
clone_size: -
d_call: -
v_call: TRBV20-1
cdr3_length: 14
j_call: TRBJ2-7

cdr3_nt: TGCAGCGTTGAAGGACAGGGAGGGGTTGAAGCTTTCTTT
cdr3_aa: CSVEGQGGVEAFF
clone_size: many
d_call: TRBD1
v_call: TRBV29-1
cdr3_length: 13
j_call: TRBJ1-1

cdr3_nt: TGTGCCAGCAGTTCCAACGCGGGTAACATTCAGTACTTC
cdr3_aa: CASSSNAGNIQYF
clone_size: few
d_call: -
v_call: TRBV28
cdr3_length: 13
j_call: TRBJ2-4

cdr3_nt: TGCAGCGCCGGAAGGGGACTAGCGGGAGGCTCGTATGAGCAGTTCTTC
cdr3_aa: CSAGRGLAGGSYEQFF
clone_size: many
d_call: TRBD2
v_call: TRBV29-1
cdr3_length: 16
j_call: TRBJ2-1

cdr3_nt: TGTGCCAGCAGTTACGGACAACTTACCTCCTACGAGCAGTACTTC
cdr3_aa: CASSYGQLTSYEQYF
clone_size: few
d_call: -
v_call: TRBV6-2/TRBV6-3
cdr3_length: 15
j_call: TRBJ2-7

cdr3_nt: TGTGCCAGCAGCCAATTAGAAGGTAATGAGCAGTTCTTC
cdr3_aa: CASSQLEGNEQFF
clone_size: few
d_call: -
v_call: TRBV7-3
cdr3_length: 13
j_call: TRBJ2-1

cdr3_nt: TGTGCGTCAGGGGGCGCGGGCGGGGAGCTGTTTTTT
cdr3_aa: CASGGAGGELFF
clone_size: many
d_call: TRBD1
v_call: TRBV12-3/TRBV12-4
cdr3_length: 12
j_call: TRBJ2-2

cdr3_nt: TGCGCCAGCAGCCTCGGGGGCGGGGCGGGAGTCTCCTACGAGCAGTACTTC
cdr3_aa: CASSLGGGAGVSYEQYF
clone_size: -
d_call: -
v_call: TRBV4-1
cdr3_length: 17
j_call: TRBJ2-7